The clone carrying this TCR beta chain showed up just a few times. Its antigen is currently unknown. The data originate from a study of T cell responses to AZD1222 COVID-19 vaccine. Assay: immunoSEQ multiplex PCR; the TCRdb copy retains only in-frame clones and omits some. Seen here are roughly 100,000 clones, about 89% observed once, and the top ten hold roughly 1.7%. The V gene end was trimmed by 2 bases and the J gene end by 7 bases; junction bases not matched to a gene: 9. The CDR3 is 16 residues long. Germline V lookup: CDR1 MNHNS, CDR2 SASEGT. Findings and caveats of the study: There were mostly white British donors and more females than males, and clonal diversity was possibly underestimated. Spike-specific TCR breadth and depth both grew after two AZD1222 doses. Variant regions that are unmutated are reportedly the target of nearly half of spike-specific TCRs. Baseline seropositives among AZD1222 recipients totaled only five or six.

This TCR derives from an adult in good health. This chain uses TRBV6-1 with TRBJ2-2, with TRBD1 matching 8 bases. Sequencing was performed on peripheral blood, taken on day 0 of AZD1222 vaccination. Here the CDR3 reads CASSELGGTGGGELFF. Written as DNA, the CDR3 is TGTGCCAGCAGTGAATTGGGAGGAACAGGGGGCGGGGAGCTGTTTTTT.